This T cell receptor (beta chain) originates from a study of OX40 agonist ivuxolimab in advanced cancers. The wider study: Ivuxolimab, which is an agonistic anti-OX40 (CD134) antibody, was administered to the patients. Averaging about 60 years in age, with a range of 23 to 79, the cohort was about 85% male. General study points: There were, on average, more expanded clones in CD8+ T cells than in CD4+.

This CDR3 comprises 16 residues. Germline V lookup: CDR1 LGHNA, CDR2 YNFKEQ. V was cut by 2 bases and J by 1 base, with 12 bases left in between. Libraries were prepared by immunoSEQ multiplex PCR; TCRdb keeps only in-frame clonotypes and omits some of them. The sample has 100,000 or so clones, 75% to 95% seen once. Notes on this clone: The target antigen is unknown.

The sequences come from CD4+ or CD8+ T cells sorted from blood, collected in a trial of the OX40 agonist ivuxolimab. This receptor was taken from an adult with an advanced solid tumor such as melanoma, head and neck, liver or kidney cancer. The chain links TRBV4-2 to TRBJ1-3, with D possibly matching TRBD1 (5 bases). The CDR3, as DNA: TGTGCCAGCAGCCAAACGGACACTTTTTCTGGAAACACCATATATTTT. The encoded protein is CASSQTDTFSGNTIYF.